This TCR beta chain is from a study of OX40 agonist ivuxolimab in advanced cancers. Study-level background: Past anti-PD-1, anti-PD-L1 or anti-CTLA-4 therapy was accepted, and 40% had received some. One hepatocellular carcinoma and a couple of cutaneous melanoma patients partially responded.

The CDR3 extends over 14 amino acids. Deletions cut 4 bases from V and 1 base from J, with 11 bases between. Germline assignment: CDR1 SGHRS and CDR2 YFSETQ. Enrollment shut out patients with autoimmune disease history or systemic immunosuppression. TCRdb keeps only in-frame clones here, not all; method: immunoSEQ multiplex PCR. This table holds roughly 32,000 clones, 70% to 90% found once. The sample in question was CD4+ or CD8+ T cells sorted from blood, obtained in a trial of the OX40 agonist ivuxolimab. The rearrangement joins TRBV5-1 to TRBJ1-1; no clear D. This receptor was taken from an adult with an advanced solid tumor such as melanoma, head and neck, liver or kidney cancer. In DNA, the CDR3 is TGCGCCAGCAGCACAACCGCCAGGAACACTGAAGCTTTCTTT. As protein: CASSTTARNTEAFF.